The 17 T cell receptor beta chains below come from one sample, sequenced in a study of regulatory T cells in long-lasting Graves disease. Library construction for TCR beta used iRepertoire HTBI primers and Arm-PCR of CDR3 regions. A single record per CDR3 protein comes from TCRdb applying MiXCR to the multiplex PCR reads. The sample carries approximately 400,000 distinct CDR3 sequences, about 16% recorded once. The time point here: newly diagnosed GD, antithyroid drugs for less than 3 months. Extracted RNA from PBMCs served as the source of the TCR library. The sample here was peripheral blood mononuclear cells (PBMCs), taken at new diagnosis, from a patient treated with antithyroid drugs. The receptors were gathered from a female donor with Graves disease.

This clonotype appeared a few times. The chain links TRBV9 to TRBJ1-1; D gene unclear. Germline values: CDR1 SGDLS, CDR2 YYNGEE. Trimming left V 1 base short and J 3 bases short, with 13 bases between. CDR3 length: 15 residues. The CDR3 DNA reads as TGTGCCAGCAGCGTAATAGTCGAGCGGGACACTGAAGCTTTCTTT. Its translation: CASSVIVERDTEAFF.

This clonotype was seen at least ten times. In DNA form, the CDR3 reads TGCAGTGCCCGGGAGCAGTCTGAGGAAGATACGCAGTATTTT. It codes for CSAREQSEEDTQYF. V gene TRBV20-1 combines with J gene TRBJ2-3; D may be TRBD2 (6 bases). The CDR3 is 14 residues long. V was pared by 6 bases and J by 5 bases, with 18 bases between. Per germline, CDR1 DFQATT and CDR2 SNEGSKA (reference sequence).

The chain uses TRBV13 and TRBJ1-1; no clear D gene. Germline-derived CDR1 and CDR2 are PRHDT and FYEKMQ (reference sequence). The V and J ends lost 3 bases and 4 bases respectively, with 6 bases between them. This CDR3 is built from 12 residues. The CDR3 here is CASSFMGTEAFF. In nucleotides, the CDR3 is TGTGCCAGCAGCTTTATGGGCACTGAAGCTTTCTTT.

Turning to this clonotype: This may come from a read error, since a much larger clone is one base off. The rearrangement joins TRBV20-1 to TRBJ2-7; no reliable D call. V was cut by 3 bases and J by 7 bases, with 19 bases left in between. The CDR3 has 14 amino acids. Germline-derived CDR1 and CDR2 are DFQATT and SNEGSKA (reference sequence). DNA of the CDR3: TGCAGTGCTAGGTCTTTGAGCTCCTACAATGAGCAGTACTTC. It encodes CSARSLSSYNEQYF.

This clonotype was seen many times. V usage is TRBV7-8 and J usage is TRBJ2-1; a possible D gene is TRBD2 (6 bases). The CDR3 loop spans 12 amino acids. Germline V CDR1 and CDR2: SGHVS, FQNEAQ. The V end was cut by 2 bases, the J end by 12 bases, with 11 bases between. The CDR3 loop is CASSLYGEAQFF. The CDR3 nucleotides are TGTGCCAGCAGCTTATACGGGGAGGCGCAGTTCTTC.

This clonotype came up many times. The rearrangement uses TRBV6-2 or TRBV6-3 and TRBJ2-3; 13 positions match TRBD2. After removal of 6 bases from V and 4 bases from J, the junction contained 7 bases not matched to a gene. The CDR3 runs to 16 residues. Germline V lookup: CDR1 MNHEY, CDR2 SVGEGT. The CDR3 protein is CASSHGLAGVADTQYF. The DNA for the CDR3 is TGTGCCAGCAGCCACGGACTAGCGGGAGTGGCAGATACGCAGTATTTT.

This clonotype was counted a few times. J is TRBJ1-2 and V is TRBV3-1, with unresolved D. V was pared by 6 bases and J by 7 bases, with 6 bases between. CDR3 length equals 10 residues. Germline loops: CDR1 LGHDT, CDR2 YNNKEL (reference sequence). The CDR3 spells CASRGAGYTF. CDR3 DNA sequence: TGTGCCAGCAGGGGAGCTGGCTACACCTTC.

This clonotype was counted ten times or more. The chain couples TRBV5-1 to TRBJ1-5; the D gene is possibly TRBD1 (6 bases). V lost 3 bases to trimming and J lost 7 bases, with 14 bases between them. Per germline, CDR1 SGHRS and CDR2 YFSETQ. The CDR3 is 14 amino acids. The CDR3 protein is CASSSGVGGQPQHF. In DNA, the CDR3 is TGCGCCAGCAGCTCAGGGGTAGGTGGGCAGCCCCAGCATTTT.

This clonotype has a count of ten or more. The chain joins TRBV6-2 or TRBV6-3 to TRBJ2-7; possible D gene TRBD2, 5 bases. This CDR3 contains 13 residues. Germline CDR1 MNHEY, CDR2 SVGEGT. The V gene lost 4 bases and the J gene lost 6 bases, with 13 bases spanning the gap. The CDR3 nucleotides are TGTGCCAGCAGTTGGGGAGAGTCGCTCGAGCAGTACTTC. Protein product: CASSWGESLEQYF.

J is TRBJ2-1 and V is TRBV18, with D unresolved. The CDR3 totals 13 residues. V lost 3 bases, J lost 4 bases, and 7 bases lay in between. Germline CDR1 is KGHSH and CDR2 is LQKENI. CDR3 amino acids: CASSPSRYNEQFF. The CDR3 DNA follows: TGTGCCAGCTCACCCTCCAGATACAATGAGCAGTTCTTC.

This clonotype has a count of ten or more. The chain carries TRBV28 and TRBJ2-1; TRBD2 agrees at 12 bases. CDR3 length equals 14 residues. Germline CDR1 is MDHEN and CDR2 is SYDVKM. The J segment lost 10 bases and the V segment lost 2 bases, leaving 3 bases of the junction unmatched. CDR3 DNA sequence: TGTGCCAGCAGTTTACCTAGCGGGGGGGGGGAGCAGTTCTTC. This encodes CASSLPSGGGEQFF. The full variable domain, with the rest looked up from reference TRBV28 and TRBJ2-1, is DVKVTQSSRYLVKRTGEKVFLECVQDMDHENMFWYRQDPGLGLRLIYFSYDVKMKEKGDIPEGYSVSREKKERFSLILESASTNQTSMYLCASSLPSGGGEQFFGPGTRLTVL.

This clonotype was recorded at least ten times. J is TRBJ2-5 and V is TRBV4-1; no reliable D call. V was pared by 0 bases and J by 6 bases, with 14 bases between. The CDR3 covers 15 residues. CDR1 is MGHRA, CDR2 YSYEKL, per germline. DNA for the CDR3: TGCGCCAGCAGCCAAGAAAGGTCGACAAGGCAGACCCAGTACTTC. It yields the protein CASSQERSTRQTQYF.

This clonotype has ten or more counts. The chain links TRBV13 to TRBJ2-7; D not certain. V lost 0 bases and J 6 bases, leaving 6 bases between the germline ends. This CDR3 spans 12 amino acids. The germline V gene encodes CDR1 PRHDT and CDR2 FYEKMQ (reference sequence). Here the CDR3 DNA reads TGTGCCAGCAGCTTAGGAAGTACCGAGCAGTACTTC. Its translation is CASSLGSTEQYF.

Turning to this clonotype: A single base separates this from a much larger clone, so it may be a read error. The rearrangement uses TRBV3-1 and TRBJ1-3, with D unresolved. The length of the CDR3 is 15 residues. Germline-derived CDR1 and CDR2 are LGHDT and YNNKEL (reference sequence). For the CDR3, the DNA is TGTACCAGCAGCCAAGAGGCAACCTCTGGAAACACCATATATTTT. Encoded protein: CTSSQEATSGNTIYF.

The sample holds many counts of this clonotype. The chain uses TRBV12-3 or TRBV12-4 and TRBJ1-1; 9 positions match TRBD1. J was trimmed by 6 bases and V by 2 bases; bases with no gene match: 4. The CDR3 runs 14 residues. The DNA of the CDR3 is TGTGCCAGCAGTTTAACAGGGGGCGTTGCTGAAGCTTTCTTT. Amino acids: CASSLTGGVAEAFF.

This clonotype was seen ten or more times. The J gene is TRBJ2-7, the V gene TRBV6-4; possible D gene TRBD2, 5 bases. Germline assignment: CDR1 MRHNA and CDR2 SNTAGT. The CDR3 extends over 19 amino acids. V was clipped by 7 bases and J by 3 bases, with 31 bases between them. The CDR3 DNA is TGTGCCAGCACAGTGGTACTGCGGAGGACTCTCAACTTAATCTACGAGCAGTACTTC. Amino acid sequence: CASTVVLRRTLNLIYEQYF.

This chain connects TRBV2 to TRBJ2-3, with 9 bases lining up with TRBD1. CDR3 size: 15 residues. Germline V gene data show CDR1 as SNHLY and CDR2 as FYNNEI. V shed 6 bases, J shed 1 base, and the junction held 5 bases outside the gene matches. Here the CDR3 reads CASSYRDRGTDTQYF. DNA for the CDR3: TGTGCCAGCAGCTACCGGGACAGGGGCACAGATACGCAGTATTTT.